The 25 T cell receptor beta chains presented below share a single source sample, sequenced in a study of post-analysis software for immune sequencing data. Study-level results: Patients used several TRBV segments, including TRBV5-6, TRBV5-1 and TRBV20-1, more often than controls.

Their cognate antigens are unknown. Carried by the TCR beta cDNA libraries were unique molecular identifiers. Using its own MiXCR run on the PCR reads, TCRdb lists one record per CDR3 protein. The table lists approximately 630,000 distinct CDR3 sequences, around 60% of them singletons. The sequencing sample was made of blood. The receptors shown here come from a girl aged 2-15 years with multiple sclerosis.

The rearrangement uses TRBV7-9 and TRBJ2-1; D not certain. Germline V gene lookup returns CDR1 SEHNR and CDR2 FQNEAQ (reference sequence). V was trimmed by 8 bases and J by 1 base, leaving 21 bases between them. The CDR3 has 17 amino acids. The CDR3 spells CASVSRRRRSSYNEQFF. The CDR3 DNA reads TGTGCCAGCGTGAGTCGCCGGCGGCGCTCTTCCTACAATGAGCAGTTCTTC.

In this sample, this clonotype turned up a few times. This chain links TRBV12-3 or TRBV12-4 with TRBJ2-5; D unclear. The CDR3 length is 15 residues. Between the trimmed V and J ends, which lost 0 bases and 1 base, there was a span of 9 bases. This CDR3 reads CASSLAWAAQETQYF. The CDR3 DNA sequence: TGTGCCAGCAGTTTAGCGTGGGCAGCCCAAGAGACCCAGTACTTC.

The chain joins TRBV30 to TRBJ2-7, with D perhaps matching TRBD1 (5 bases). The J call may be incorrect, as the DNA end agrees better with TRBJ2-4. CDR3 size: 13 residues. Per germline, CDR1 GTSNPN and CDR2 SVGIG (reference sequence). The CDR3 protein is CAWDSIAKNIQYF. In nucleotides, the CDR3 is TGTGCCTGGGACAGTATAGCCAAAAACATTCAGTACTTC.

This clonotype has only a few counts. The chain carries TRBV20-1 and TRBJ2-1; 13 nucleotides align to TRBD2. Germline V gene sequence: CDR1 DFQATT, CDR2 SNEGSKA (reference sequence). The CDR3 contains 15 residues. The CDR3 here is CSVSPGLAGKSEQFF. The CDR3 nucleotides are TGCAGCGTCAGTCCGGGACTAGCGGGAAAGAGTGAGCAGTTCTTC.

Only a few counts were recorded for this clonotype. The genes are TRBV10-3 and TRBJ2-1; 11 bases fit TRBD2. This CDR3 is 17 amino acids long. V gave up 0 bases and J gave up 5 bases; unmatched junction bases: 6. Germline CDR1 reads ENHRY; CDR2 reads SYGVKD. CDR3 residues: CAISESILLAGDNEQFF. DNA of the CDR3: TGTGCCATCAGTGAGTCGATTTTACTAGCGGGGGACAATGAGCAGTTCTTC.

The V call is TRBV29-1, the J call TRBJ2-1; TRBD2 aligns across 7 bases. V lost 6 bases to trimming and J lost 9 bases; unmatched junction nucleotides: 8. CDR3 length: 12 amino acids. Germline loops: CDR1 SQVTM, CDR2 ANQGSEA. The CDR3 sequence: CSVTKTSREQFF. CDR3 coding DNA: TGCAGCGTAACCAAGACTAGCCGTGAGCAGTTCTTC.

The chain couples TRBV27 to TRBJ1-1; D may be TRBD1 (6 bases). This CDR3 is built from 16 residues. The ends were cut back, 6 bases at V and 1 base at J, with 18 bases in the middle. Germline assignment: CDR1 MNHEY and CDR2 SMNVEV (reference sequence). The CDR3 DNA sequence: TGTGCCAGCAGCCGACAGGAGCCTGCTTGGAACACTGAAGCTTTCTTT. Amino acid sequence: CASSRQEPAWNTEAFF.

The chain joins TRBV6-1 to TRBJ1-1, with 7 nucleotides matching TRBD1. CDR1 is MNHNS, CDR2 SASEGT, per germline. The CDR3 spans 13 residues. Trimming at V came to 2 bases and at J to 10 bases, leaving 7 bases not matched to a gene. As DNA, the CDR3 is TGTGCCAGCAGTGAAAAAGGGGGCCTACGAGCTTTCTTT. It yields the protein CASSEKGGLRAFF.

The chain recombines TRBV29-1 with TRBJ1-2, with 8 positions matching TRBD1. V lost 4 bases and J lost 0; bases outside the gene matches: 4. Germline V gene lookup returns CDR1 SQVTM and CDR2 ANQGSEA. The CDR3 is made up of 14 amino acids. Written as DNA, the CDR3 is TGCAGCGTTGGAGGACAGGGAGCTAACTATGGCTACACCTTC. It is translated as CSVGGQGANYGYTF. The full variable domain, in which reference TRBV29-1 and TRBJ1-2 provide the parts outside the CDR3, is SAVISQKPSRDICQRGTSLTIQCQVDSQVTMMFWYRQQPGQSLTLIATANQGSEATYESGFVIDKFPISRPNLTFSTLTVSNMSPEDSSIYLCSVGGQGANYGYTFGSGTRLTVV.

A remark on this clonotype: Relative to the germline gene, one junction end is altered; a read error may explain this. In DNA, the CDR3 is TGCGCCAGCAGCTCCTCTTCGGTAGCGGGGGGGCAAGAGACCCAGTACTTC. It encodes CASSSSSVAGGQETQYF. This chain connects TRBV7-2 to TRBJ2-5, with 11 bases matching TRBD2. The V gene's germline CDR1 is SGHTA and CDR2 FQGNSA. This CDR3 contains 17 residues.

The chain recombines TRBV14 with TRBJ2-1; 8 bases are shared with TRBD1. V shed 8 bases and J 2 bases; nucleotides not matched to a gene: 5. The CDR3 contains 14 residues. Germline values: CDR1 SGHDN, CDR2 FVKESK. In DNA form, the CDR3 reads TGTGCCAGCGGCGGACAGGGTCCCTACAATGAGCAGTTCTTC. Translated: CASGGQGPYNEQFF.

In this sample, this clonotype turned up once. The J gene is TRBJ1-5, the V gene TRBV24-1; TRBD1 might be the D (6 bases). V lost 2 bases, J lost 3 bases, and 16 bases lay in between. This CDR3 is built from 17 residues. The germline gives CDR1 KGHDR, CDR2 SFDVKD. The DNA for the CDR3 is TGTGCCACCAGTGATTCCCCCAAGGACAGTAACAATCAGCCCCAGCATTTT. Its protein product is CATSDSPKDSNNQPQHF.

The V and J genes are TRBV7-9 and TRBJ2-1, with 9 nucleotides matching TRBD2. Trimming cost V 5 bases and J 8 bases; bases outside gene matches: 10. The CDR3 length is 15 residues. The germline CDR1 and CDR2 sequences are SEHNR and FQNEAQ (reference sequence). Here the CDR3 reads CASSPGTSLSDEQFF. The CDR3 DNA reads TGTGCCAGCAGCCCGGGGACTAGCTTAAGCGATGAGCAGTTCTTC.

The CDR3 sequence: CASSPPDRGLQETQYF. The CDR3 nucleotides read TGTGCCAGCAGCCCTCCGGACAGGGGTCTCCAAGAGACCCAGTACTTC. This rearrangement joins TRBV5-6 to TRBJ2-5; 9 nucleotides align to TRBD1. The CDR3 runs 16 residues. Germline-derived CDR1 and CDR2 are SGHDT and YYEEEE. The V segment lost 4 bases and the J segment 1 base; nucleotides outside the gene matches: 8.

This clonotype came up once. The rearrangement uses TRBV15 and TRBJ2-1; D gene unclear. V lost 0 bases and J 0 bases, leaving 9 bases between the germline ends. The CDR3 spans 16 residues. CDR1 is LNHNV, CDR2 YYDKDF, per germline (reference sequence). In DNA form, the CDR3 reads TGTGCCACCAGCAGAGATCGAAGTAGCTCCTACAATGAGCAGTTCTTC. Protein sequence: CATSRDRSSSYNEQFF.

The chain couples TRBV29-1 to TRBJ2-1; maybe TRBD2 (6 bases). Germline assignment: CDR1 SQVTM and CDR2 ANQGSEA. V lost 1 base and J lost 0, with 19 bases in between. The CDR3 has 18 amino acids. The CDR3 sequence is CSVEGSGFRGSSYNEQFF. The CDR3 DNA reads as TGCAGCGTTGAAGGGTCCGGTTTTCGGGGGAGCTCCTACAATGAGCAGTTCTTC.

CDR3 sequence reads: CASSSPLQGDYNEQFF. The CDR3, as DNA: TGTGCCAGCAGCTCCCCGCTACAGGGAGATTACAATGAGCAGTTCTTC. The V call is TRBV9, the J call TRBJ2-1, with a possible D match to TRBD1 (6 bases). The CDR3 loop spans 16 amino acids. Germline values: CDR1 SGDLS, CDR2 YYNGEE. V lost 4 bases to trimming and J lost 4 bases, with 18 bases between them.

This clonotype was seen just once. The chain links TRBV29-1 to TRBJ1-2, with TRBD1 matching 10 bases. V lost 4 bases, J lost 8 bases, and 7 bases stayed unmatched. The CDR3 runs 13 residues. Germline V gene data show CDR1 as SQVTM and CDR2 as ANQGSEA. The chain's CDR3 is CSVGRTGGKGYTF. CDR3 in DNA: TGCAGCGTTGGACGGACAGGGGGGAAGGGCTACACCTTC. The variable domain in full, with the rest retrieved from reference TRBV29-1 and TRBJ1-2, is SAVISQKPSRDICQRGTSLTIQCQVDSQVTMMFWYRQQPGQSLTLIATANQGSEATYESGFVIDKFPISRPNLTFSTLTVSNMSPEDSSIYLCSVGRTGGKGYTFGSGTRLTVV.

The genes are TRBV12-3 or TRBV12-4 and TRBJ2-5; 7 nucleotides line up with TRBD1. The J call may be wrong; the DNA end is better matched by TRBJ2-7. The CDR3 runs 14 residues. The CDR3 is CASSLRQGDGEQYF. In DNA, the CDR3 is TGTGCCAGCAGTTTACGGCAGGGGGACGGCGAGCAGTACTTC.

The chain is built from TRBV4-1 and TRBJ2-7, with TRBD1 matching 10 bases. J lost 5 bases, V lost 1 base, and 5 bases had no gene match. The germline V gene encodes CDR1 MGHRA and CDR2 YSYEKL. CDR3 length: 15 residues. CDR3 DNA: TGCGCCAGCAGCCAAGCGGACAGGGGGGACGACGAGCAGTACTTC. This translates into CASSQADRGDDEQYF.

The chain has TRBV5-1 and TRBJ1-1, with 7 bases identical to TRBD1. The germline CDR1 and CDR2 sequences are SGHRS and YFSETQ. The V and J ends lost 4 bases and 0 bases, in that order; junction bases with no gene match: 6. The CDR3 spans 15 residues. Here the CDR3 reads CASSDSGTVNTEAFF. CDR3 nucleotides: TGCGCCAGCAGCGACTCCGGGACAGTGAACACTGAAGCTTTCTTT. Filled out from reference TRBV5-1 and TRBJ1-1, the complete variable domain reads KAGVTQTPRYLIKTRGQQVTLSCSPISGHRSVSWYQQTPGQGLQFLFEYFSETQRNKGNFPGRFSGRQFSNSRSEMNVSTLELGDSALYLCASSDSGTVNTEAFFGQGTRLTVV.

The CDR3 coding sequence is TGTGCCAGTTTGTCTTGGATCAACAGGGAAGAGACCCAGTACTTC. Residues: CASLSWINREETQYF. The chain has TRBV28 and TRBJ2-5, with D possibly being TRBD1 (6 bases). Germline CDR1 reads MDHEN; CDR2 reads SYDVKM. This CDR3 is built from 15 residues. Trimming removed 9 bases at V and 3 bases at J, with 20 bases between.

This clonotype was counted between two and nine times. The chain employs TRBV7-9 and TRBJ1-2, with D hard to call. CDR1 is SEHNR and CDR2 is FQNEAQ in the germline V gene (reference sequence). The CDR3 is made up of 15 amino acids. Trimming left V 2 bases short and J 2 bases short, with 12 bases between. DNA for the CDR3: TGTGCCAGCAGCTTATTGGCAGCGCCGAACTATGGCTACACCTTC. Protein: CASSLLAAPNYGYTF. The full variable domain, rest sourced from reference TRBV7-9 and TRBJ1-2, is DTGVSQNPRHKITKRGQNVTFRCDPISEHNRLYWYRQTLGQGPEFLTYFQNEAQLEKSRLLSDRFSAERPKGSFSTLEIQRTEQGDSAMYLCASSLLAAPNYGYTFGSGTRLTVV.

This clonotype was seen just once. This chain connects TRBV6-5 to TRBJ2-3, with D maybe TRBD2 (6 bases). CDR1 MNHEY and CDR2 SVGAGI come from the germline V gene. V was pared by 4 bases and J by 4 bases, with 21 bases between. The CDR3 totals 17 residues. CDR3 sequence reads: CASSLGTGSLAPDTQYF. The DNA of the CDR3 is TGTGCCAGCAGTTTAGGAACCGGGTCCCTAGCGCCAGATACGCAGTATTTT.

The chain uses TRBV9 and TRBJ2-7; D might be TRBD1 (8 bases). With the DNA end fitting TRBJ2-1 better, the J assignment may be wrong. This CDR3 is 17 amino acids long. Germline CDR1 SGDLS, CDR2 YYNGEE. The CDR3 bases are TGTGCCAGCAGCCCTAGGACAGGGAGGGCGGGGAACAATGAGCAGTTCTTC. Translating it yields CASSPRTGRAGNNEQFF.